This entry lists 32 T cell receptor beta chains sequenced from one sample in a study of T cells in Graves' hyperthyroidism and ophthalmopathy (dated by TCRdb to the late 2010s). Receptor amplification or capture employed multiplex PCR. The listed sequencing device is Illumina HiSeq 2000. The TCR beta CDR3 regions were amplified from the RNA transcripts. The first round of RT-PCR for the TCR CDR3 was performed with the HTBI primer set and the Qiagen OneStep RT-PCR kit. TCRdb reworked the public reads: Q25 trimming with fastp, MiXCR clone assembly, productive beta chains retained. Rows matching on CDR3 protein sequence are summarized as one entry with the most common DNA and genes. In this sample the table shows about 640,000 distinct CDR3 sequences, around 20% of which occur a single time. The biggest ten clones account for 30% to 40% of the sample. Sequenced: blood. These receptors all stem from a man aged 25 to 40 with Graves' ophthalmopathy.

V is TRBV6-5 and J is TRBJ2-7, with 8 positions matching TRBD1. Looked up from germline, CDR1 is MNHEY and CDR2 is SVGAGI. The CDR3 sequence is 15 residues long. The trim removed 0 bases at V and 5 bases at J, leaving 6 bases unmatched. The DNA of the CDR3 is TGTGCCAGCAGTTACTCGGTGGACAGGGTCAACGAGCAGTACTTC. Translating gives CASSYSVDRVNEQYF.

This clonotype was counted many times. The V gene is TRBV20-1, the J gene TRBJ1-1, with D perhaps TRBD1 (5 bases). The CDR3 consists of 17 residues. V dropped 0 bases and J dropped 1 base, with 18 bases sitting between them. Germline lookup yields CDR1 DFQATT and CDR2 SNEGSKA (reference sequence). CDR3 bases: TGCAGTGCTAGAGATAGGAGGATAATCACAGGGAACACTGAAGCTTTCTTT. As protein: CSARDRRIITGNTEAFF.

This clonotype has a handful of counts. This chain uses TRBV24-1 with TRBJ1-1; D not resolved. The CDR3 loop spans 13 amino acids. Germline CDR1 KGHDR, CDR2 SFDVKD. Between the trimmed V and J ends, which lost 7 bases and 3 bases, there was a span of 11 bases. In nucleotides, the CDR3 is TGTGCCACCAGATTAAGCACCGACACTGAAGCTTTCTTT. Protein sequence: CATRLSTDTEAFF.

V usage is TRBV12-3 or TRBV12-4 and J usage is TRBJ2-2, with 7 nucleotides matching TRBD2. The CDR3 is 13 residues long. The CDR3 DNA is TGTGTCGGCACTAGCGCGAACACCGGGGAGCTGTTTTTT. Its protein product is CVGTSANTGELFF.

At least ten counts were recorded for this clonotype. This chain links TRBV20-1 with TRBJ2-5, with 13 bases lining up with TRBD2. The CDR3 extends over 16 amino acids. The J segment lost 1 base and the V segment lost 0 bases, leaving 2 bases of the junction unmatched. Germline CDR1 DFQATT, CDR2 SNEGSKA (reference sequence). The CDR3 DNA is TGCAGTGCTAGAGAGGGGACTAGCGGGGTCCAAGAGACCCAGTACTTC. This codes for CSAREGTSGVQETQYF.

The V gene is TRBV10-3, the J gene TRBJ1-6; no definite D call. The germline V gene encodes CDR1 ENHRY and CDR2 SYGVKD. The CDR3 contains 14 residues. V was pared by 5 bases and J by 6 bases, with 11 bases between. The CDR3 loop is CAISNLRGNSPLHF. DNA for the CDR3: TGTGCCATCAGTAACCTCCGGGGTAATTCACCCCTCCACTTT.

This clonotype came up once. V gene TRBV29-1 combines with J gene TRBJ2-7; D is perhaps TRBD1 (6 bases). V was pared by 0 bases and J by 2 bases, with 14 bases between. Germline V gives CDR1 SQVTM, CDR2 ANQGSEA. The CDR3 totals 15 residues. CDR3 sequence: CSVEDPMGQTYEQYF. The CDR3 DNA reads TGCAGCGTTGAAGATCCGATGGGACAAACCTACGAGCAGTACTTC.

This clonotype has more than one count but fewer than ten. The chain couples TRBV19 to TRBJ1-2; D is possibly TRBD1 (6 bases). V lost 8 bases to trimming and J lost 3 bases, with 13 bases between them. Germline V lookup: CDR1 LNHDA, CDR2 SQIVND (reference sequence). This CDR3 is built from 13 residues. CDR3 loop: CASHRADDYGYTF. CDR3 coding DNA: TGTGCCAGTCACAGGGCAGATGACTATGGCTACACCTTC.

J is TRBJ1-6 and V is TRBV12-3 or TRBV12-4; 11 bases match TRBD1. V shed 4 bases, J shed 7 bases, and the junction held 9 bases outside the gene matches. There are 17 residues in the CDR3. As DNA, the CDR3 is TGTGCCAGCAGTTCTACTCCCGGGACAGGGGGAAATTCACCCCTCCACTTT. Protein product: CASSSTPGTGGNSPLHF.

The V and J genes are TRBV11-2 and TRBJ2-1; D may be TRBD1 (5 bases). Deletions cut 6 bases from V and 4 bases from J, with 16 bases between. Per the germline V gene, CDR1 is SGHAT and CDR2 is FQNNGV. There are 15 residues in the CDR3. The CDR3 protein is CASSSRFKGYNEQFF. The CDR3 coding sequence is TGTGCCAGCAGTTCCCGATTTAAGGGGTACAATGAGCAGTTCTTC.

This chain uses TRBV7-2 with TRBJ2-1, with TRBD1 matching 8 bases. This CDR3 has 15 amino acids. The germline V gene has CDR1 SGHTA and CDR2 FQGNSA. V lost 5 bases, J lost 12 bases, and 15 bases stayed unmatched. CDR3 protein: CASSIRTGTTSRQFF. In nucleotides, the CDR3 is TGTGCCAGCAGCATAAGGACAGGGACAACCTCACGGCAGTTCTTC.

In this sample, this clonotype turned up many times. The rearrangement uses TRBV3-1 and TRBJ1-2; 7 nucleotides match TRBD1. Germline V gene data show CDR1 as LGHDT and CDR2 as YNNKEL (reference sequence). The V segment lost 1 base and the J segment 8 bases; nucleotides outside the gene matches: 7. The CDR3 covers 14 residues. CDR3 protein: CASSQAPGQSGYTF. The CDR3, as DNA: TGTGCCAGCAGCCAAGCTCCGGGACAGTCGGGCTACACCTTC.

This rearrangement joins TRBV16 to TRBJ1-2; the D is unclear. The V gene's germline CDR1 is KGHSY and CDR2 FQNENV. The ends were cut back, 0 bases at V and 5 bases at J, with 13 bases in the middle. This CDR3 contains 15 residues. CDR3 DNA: TGTGCCAGCAGCCAATCGATCCTGCAGATTTATGGCTACACCTTC. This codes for CASSQSILQIYGYTF.

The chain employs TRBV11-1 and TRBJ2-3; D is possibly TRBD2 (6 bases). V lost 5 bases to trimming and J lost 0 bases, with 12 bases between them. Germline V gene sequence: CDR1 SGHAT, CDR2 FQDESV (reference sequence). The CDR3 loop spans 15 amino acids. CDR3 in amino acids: CASSLGTFSTDTQYF. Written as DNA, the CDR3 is TGTGCCAGCAGCCTAGGGACTTTTAGCACAGATACGCAGTATTTT.

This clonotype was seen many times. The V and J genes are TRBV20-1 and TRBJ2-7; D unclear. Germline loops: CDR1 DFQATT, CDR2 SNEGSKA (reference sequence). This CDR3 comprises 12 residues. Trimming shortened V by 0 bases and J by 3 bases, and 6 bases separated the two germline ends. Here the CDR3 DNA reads TGCAGTGCTAGAGACTCGTTCTACGAGCAGTACTTC. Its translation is CSARDSFYEQYF.

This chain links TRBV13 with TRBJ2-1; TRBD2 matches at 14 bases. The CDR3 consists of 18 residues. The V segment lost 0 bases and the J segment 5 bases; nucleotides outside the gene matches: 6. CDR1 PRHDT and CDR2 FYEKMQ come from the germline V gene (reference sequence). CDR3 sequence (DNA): TGTGCCAGCAGCTTAGGCCTAATGGGACTAGCGGGAGACAATGAGCAGTTCTTC. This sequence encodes CASSLGLMGLAGDNEQFF.

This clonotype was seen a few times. The CDR3 nucleotides read TGTGCCAGCAGTTACGGCGGGGACTCCTACGAGCAGTACTTC. Translation gives CASSYGGDSYEQYF. This chain connects TRBV6-2 or TRBV6-3 to TRBJ2-7, with D possibly TRBD2 on 6 matching bases. V gave up 2 bases and J gave up 0 bases, with 8 bases separating them. CDR3 length equals 14 residues. Germline CDR1 and CDR2: MNHEY and SVGEGT.

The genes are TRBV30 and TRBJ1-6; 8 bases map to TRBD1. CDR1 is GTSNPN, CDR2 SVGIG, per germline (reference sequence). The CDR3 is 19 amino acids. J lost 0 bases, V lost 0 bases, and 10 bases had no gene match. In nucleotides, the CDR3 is TGTGCCTGGAGTGTGGGGAGGGACAGGAGCAGCTCCTATAATTCACCCCTCCACTTT. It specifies CAWSVGRDRSSSYNSPLHF.

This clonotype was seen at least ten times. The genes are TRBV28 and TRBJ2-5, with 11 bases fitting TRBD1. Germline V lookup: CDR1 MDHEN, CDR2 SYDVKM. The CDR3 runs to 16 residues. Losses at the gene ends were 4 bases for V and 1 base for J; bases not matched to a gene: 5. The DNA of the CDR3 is TGTGCCAGCAGTTCATGGACAGGGGGCCTCCAAGAGACCCAGTACTTC. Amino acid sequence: CASSSWTGGLQETQYF.

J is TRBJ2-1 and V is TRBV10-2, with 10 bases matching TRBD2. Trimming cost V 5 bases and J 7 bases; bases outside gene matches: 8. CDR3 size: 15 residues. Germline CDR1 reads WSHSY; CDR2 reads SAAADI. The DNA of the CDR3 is TGCGCCAGCAGTCTTCCAGCGGGAGGGAAGAATGAGCAGTTCTTC. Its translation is CASSLPAGGKNEQFF.

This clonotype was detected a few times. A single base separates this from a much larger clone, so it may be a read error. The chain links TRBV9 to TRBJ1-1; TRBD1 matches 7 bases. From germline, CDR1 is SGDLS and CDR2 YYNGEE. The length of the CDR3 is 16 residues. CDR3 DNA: TGTGCCAGCAGCGAGGGACAGACTCGCTCGAACACTGAAACTTTCTTT. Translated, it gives CASSEGQTRSNTETFF.

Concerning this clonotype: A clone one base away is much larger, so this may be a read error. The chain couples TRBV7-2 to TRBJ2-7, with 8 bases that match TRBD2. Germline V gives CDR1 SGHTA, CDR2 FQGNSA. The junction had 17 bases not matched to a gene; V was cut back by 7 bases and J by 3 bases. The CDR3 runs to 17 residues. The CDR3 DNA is TGTGCCAGCATCCCGATCCGTCAGGCGGGAGGAAACTACGAGCAGTACTTC. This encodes CASIPIRQAGGNYEQYF.

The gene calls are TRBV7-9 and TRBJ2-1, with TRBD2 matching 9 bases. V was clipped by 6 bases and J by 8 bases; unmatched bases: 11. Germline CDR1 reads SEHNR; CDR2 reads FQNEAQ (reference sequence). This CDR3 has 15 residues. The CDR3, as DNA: TGTGCCAGCAGTCCAGCGGCGGGAGGGCCTCATGAGCAGTTCTTC. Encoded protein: CASSPAAGGPHEQFF.

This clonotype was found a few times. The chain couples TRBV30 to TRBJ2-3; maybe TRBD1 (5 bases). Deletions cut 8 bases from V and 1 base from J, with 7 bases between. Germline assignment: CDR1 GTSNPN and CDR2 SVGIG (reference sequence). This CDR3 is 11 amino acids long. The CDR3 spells CAGRGTDTQYF. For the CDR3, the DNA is TGTGCCGGCAGGGGCACAGATACGCAGTATTTT.

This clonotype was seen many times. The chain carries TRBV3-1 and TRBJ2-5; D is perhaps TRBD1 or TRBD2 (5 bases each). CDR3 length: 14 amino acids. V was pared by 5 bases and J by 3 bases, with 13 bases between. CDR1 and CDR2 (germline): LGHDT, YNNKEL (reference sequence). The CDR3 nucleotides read TGTGCCAGCAGCGAGGGGAACAGAGAAGAGACCCAGTACTTC. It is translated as CASSEGNREETQYF.

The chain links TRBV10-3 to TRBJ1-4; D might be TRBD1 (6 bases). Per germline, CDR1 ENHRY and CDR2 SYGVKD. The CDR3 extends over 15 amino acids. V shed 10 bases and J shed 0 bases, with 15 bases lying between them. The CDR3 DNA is TGTGCCACCGAACAGGGCGCGTCAACTAATGAAAAACTGTTTTTT. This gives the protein CATEQGASTNEKLFF.

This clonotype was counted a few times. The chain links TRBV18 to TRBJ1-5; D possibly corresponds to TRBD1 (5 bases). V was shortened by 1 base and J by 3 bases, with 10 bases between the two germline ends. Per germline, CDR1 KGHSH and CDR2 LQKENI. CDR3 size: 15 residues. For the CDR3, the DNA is TGTGCCAGCTCACCACGCGAGGGGTTCAATCAGCCCCAGCATTTT. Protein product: CASSPREGFNQPQHF.

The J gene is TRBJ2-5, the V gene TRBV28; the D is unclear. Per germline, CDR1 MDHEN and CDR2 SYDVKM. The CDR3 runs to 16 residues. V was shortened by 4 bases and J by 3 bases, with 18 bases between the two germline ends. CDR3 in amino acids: CASSSRVPALKETQYF. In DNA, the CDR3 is TGTGCCAGCAGTTCCCGAGTCCCCGCGCTTAAAGAGACCCAGTACTTC.

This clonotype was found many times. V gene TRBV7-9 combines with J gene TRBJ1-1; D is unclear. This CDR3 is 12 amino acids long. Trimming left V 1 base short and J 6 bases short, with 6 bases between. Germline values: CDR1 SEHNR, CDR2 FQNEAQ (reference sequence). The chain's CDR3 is CASSLEVAEAFF. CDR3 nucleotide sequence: TGTGCCAGCAGCTTAGAGGTGGCTGAAGCTTTCTTT.

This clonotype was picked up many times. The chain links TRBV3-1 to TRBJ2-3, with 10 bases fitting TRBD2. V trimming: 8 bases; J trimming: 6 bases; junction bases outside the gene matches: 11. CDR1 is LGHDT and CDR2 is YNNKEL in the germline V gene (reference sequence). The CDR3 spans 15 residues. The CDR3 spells CASCLSSGRMDTQYF. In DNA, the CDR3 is TGTGCCAGCTGTCTCTCTAGCGGGAGAATGGATACGCAGTATTTT.

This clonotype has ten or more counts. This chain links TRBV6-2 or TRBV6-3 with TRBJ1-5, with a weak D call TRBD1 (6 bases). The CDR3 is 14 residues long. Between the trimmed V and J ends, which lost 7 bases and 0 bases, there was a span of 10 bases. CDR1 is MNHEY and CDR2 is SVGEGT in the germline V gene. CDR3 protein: CASTGQHSNQPQHF. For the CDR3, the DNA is TGTGCCAGCACAGGACAGCATAGCAATCAGCCCCAGCATTTT.

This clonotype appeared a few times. The CDR3, as DNA: TGTGCCAGCATCCTAGGGGACTTTGGAAACACCATATATTTT. Its translation: CASILGDFGNTIYF. The J gene is TRBJ1-3, the V gene TRBV12-3 or TRBV12-4; TRBD1 might be the D (5 bases). This CDR3 is built from 14 residues. V lost 7 bases to trimming and J lost 3 bases, with 13 bases between them.